Included here is one T cell receptor (beta chain) sequence, with context. The CDR3 runs to 17 residues. V was clipped by 0 bases and J by 2 bases, with 17 bases between them. Germline lookup yields CDR1 SGHTS and CDR2 YDEGEE. TCRdb's copy holds only in-frame clones and misses some; the assay was immunoSEQ multiplex PCR. Of over 100,000 clones detected, 84% appear once; the ten largest clones hold around 9.4%. This sample was included in a study of blood T cell repertoires in COVID-19. This clonotype originated in a middle-aged man with active or convalescent COVID-19. Material for sequencing was peripheral blood. The chain recombines TRBV5-8 with TRBJ2-5; a weak D match, TRBD1 (6 bases). CDR3 residues: CASSLALTGQSQETQYF. The DNA of the CDR3 is TGTGCCAGCAGCTTGGCTCTGACTGGACAGTCTCAAGAGACCCAGTACTTC.